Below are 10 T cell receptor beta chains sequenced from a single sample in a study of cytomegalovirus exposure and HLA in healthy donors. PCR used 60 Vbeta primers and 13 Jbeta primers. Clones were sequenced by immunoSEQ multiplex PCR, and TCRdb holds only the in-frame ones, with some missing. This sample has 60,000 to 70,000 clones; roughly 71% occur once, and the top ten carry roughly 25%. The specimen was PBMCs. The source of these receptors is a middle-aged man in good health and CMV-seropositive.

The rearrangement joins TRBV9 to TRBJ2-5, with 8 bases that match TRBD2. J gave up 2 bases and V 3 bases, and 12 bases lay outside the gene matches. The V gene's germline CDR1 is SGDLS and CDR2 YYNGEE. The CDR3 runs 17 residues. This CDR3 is CASSGEQAGVLQETQYF. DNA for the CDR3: TGTGCCAGCAGCGGGGAACAAGCGGGGGTTCTACAAGAGACCCAGTACTTC.

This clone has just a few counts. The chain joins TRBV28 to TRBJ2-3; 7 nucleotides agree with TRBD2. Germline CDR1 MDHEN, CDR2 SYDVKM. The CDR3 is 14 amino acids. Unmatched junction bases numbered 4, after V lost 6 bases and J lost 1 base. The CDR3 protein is CASSLSGGTDTQYF. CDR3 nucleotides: TGTGCCAGCAGCCTAAGCGGGGGCACAGATACGCAGTATTTT.

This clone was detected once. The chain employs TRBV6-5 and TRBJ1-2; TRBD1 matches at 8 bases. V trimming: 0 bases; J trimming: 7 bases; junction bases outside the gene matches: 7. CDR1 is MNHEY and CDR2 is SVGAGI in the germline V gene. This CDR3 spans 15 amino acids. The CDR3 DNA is TGTGCCAGCAGTTACTCCGGGGGCAGGGGGCTTGGCTACACCTTC. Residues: CASSYSGGRGLGYTF.

CDR3 DNA sequence: TGTGCCAGCAGCTTGCGGGGACTAGCGGGGAGGCGGAGCTCCTACGAGCAGTACTTC. Amino acids: CASSLRGLAGRRSSYEQYF. The rearrangement links TRBV5-4 to TRBJ2-7; TRBD2 matches 13 bases. V trimming: 1 base; J trimming: 0 bases; junction bases outside the gene matches: 10. This CDR3 has 19 residues. CDR1 and CDR2 (germline): SGHNT, YYREEE (reference sequence).

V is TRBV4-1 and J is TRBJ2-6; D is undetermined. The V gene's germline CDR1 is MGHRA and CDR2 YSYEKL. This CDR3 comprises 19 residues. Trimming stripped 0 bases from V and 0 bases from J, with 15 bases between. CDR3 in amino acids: CASSQDGVQEFSGANVLTF. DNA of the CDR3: TGCGCCAGCAGCCAAGACGGTGTCCAGGAATTCTCTGGGGCCAACGTCCTGACTTTC.

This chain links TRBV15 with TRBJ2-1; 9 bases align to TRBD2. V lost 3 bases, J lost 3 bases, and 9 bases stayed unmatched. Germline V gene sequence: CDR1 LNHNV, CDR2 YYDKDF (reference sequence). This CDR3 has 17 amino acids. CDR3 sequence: CATSRAIAGASYNEQFF. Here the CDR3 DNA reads TGTGCCACCAGCAGGGCCATAGCGGGAGCGAGCTACAATGAGCAGTTCTTC.

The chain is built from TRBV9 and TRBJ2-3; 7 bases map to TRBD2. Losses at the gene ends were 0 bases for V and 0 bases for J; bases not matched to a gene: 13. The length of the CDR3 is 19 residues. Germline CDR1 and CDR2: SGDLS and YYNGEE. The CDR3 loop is CASSVGGGLALGSTDTQYF. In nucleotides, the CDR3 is TGTGCCAGCAGCGTAGGGGGGGGACTCGCGCTGGGAAGCACAGATACGCAGTATTTT.

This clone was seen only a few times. The CDR3 DNA sequence: TGTGCCAGCAGGAAACGCGGCACAGATACGCAGTATTTT. It yields the protein CASRKRGTDTQYF. The chain carries TRBV6-1 and TRBJ2-3; D uncertain. This CDR3 spans 13 amino acids. Germline CDR1 and CDR2: MNHNS and SASEGT. V was clipped by 6 bases and J by 1 base, with 8 bases between them.

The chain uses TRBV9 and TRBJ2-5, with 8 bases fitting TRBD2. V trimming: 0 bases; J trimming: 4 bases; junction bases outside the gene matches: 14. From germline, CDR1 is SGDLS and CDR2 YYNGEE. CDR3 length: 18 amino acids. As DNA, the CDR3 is TGTGCCAGCAGCGTAGTCACTAGCGGAGGATCAGGAGGAGAGACCCAGTACTTC. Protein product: CASSVVTSGGSGGETQYF.

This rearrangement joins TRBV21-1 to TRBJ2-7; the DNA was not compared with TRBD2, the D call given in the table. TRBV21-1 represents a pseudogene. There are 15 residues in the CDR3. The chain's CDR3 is CASSTSGSFSYEQYF. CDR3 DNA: TGTGCCAGCAGCACCTCGGGTAGCTTTTCCTACGAGCAGTACTTC.